Shown below are 30 T cell receptor beta chains from a single sample sequenced in a study of blood T cell repertoires in COVID-19. Profiled with immunoSEQ multiplex PCR; TCRdb holds only in-frame clones, not every one. The sample has 200,000 or so clones; more than 65% are singletons. Sequencing was done on a sample of peripheral blood. The receptors come from a man in his forties who had recovered from COVID-19.

The rearrangement links TRBV9 to TRBJ1-1; D not resolved. The germline gives CDR1 SGDLS, CDR2 YYNGEE. The germline V and J ends were trimmed by 2 bases and 5 bases, with 10 bases remaining between them. The CDR3 has 13 amino acids. As DNA, the CDR3 is TGTGCCAGCAGCGTCGAGGGAGGGACTGAAGCTTTCTTT. Encoded protein: CASSVEGGTEAFF.

The V and J genes are TRBV14 and TRBJ1-2; 9 positions agree with TRBD1. Germline assignment: CDR1 SGHDN and CDR2 FVKESK. V shed 0 bases and J 2 bases; nucleotides not matched to a gene: 4. CDR3 length: 16 residues. CDR3 nucleotides: TGTGCCAGCAGCCAAGAGCGGGGGACAGGGAACTATGGCTACACCTTC. Encoded protein: CASSQERGTGNYGYTF.

The J gene is TRBJ1-1, the V gene TRBV6-1, with TRBD1 matching 8 bases. V lost 2 bases to trimming and J lost 7 bases; unmatched junction nucleotides: 12. Germline loops: CDR1 MNHNS, CDR2 SASEGT. The length of the CDR3 is 16 residues. The CDR3 loop is CASSELGTGRYIEAFF. The CDR3 coding sequence is TGTGCCAGCAGTGAATTAGGGACAGGAAGATACATTGAAGCTTTCTTT.

As DNA, the CDR3 is TGTGCCAGCAGTTATTGGGGCAGTATGAACACTGAAGCTTTCTTT. It yields the protein CASSYWGSMNTEAFF. This sequence joins TRBV6-5 and TRBJ1-1; tentative D call: TRBD1 (5 bases). The CDR3 spans 15 residues. CDR1 and CDR2 (germline): MNHEY, SVGAGI. V was shortened by 3 bases and J by 0 bases, with 11 bases between the two germline ends.

This chain joins TRBV5-1 and TRBJ1-1; the match to TRBD1 covers 9 bases. Germline CDR1 is SGHRS and CDR2 is YFSETQ. The CDR3 extends over 13 amino acids. J lost 11 bases, V lost 1 base, and 6 bases had no gene match. The CDR3 protein is CASSLTGGADAFF. The CDR3 DNA follows: TGCGCCAGCAGCTTGACAGGGGGCGCAGATGCTTTCTTT.

The chain recombines TRBV3-1 (or the pseudogene TRBV3-2) with TRBJ1-6, with 9 bases matching TRBD1. The V and J ends lost 4 bases and 10 bases, in that order; junction bases with no gene match: 5. CDR1 and CDR2 (germline): LGHDT, YNNKEL (reference sequence). The CDR3 length is 14 residues. Here the CDR3 reads CASSRQGVESPLHF. CDR3 coding DNA: TGTGCCAGCAGCCGACAGGGGGTAGAGTCACCCCTCCACTTT.

The chain has TRBV27 and TRBJ2-5, with TRBD2 as a possible D gene (6 bases). This CDR3 comprises 13 residues. Trimming took 3 bases from V and 2 from J, leaving 7 bases between them. Germline V gives CDR1 MNHEY, CDR2 SMNVEV (reference sequence). CDR3 coding DNA: TGTGCCAGCAGTTTGGGACTTCAAGAGACCCAGTACTTC. Translating gives CASSLGLQETQYF.

This clone occurred once. This chain joins TRBV5-4 and TRBJ2-2, with D perhaps TRBD2 (6 bases). Trimming stripped 1 base from V and 7 bases from J, with 14 bases between. Per germline, CDR1 SGHNT and CDR2 YYREEE (reference sequence). The CDR3 runs to 15 residues. The chain's CDR3 is CASSLPGTQGGELFF. CDR3 nucleotides: TGTGCCAGCAGCTTGCCCGGGACTCAGGGCGGGGAGCTGTTTTTT.

A word on this clone: This same CDR3 is encoded by further DNA sequences in the sample. This chain joins TRBV30 and TRBJ1-1; D is unresolved. Germline V gene data show CDR1 as GTSNPN and CDR2 as SVGIG (reference sequence). The CDR3 extends over 12 amino acids. Trimming removed 0 bases from V and 3 bases from J, with 5 bases in between. The CDR3: CAWSVRDTEAFF. The CDR3 bases are TGTGCCTGGAGTGTACGGGACACTGAAGCTTTCTTT.

The gene calls are TRBV15 and TRBJ1-2, with 9 nucleotides matching TRBD1. The CDR3 totals 15 residues. J gave up 3 bases and V 5 bases, and 7 bases lay outside the gene matches. Per germline, CDR1 LNHNV and CDR2 YYDKDF (reference sequence). The CDR3 bases are TGTGCCACCAGCCTTGACAGGGGGATAGACTATGGCTACACCTTC. This gives the protein CATSLDRGIDYGYTF.

V usage is TRBV6-6 and J usage is TRBJ2-7; 7 bases map to TRBD2. The germline gives CDR1 MNHNY, CDR2 SVGAGI (reference sequence). J gave up 5 bases and V 5 bases, and 3 bases lay outside the gene matches. The CDR3 covers 12 residues. The CDR3 DNA sequence: TGTGCCAGCAGTCCAACTAGCGACGAGCAGTACTTC. It encodes CASSPTSDEQYF.

This chain links TRBV9 with TRBJ2-3, with D possibly being TRBD2 (6 bases). The CDR3 runs 15 residues. Germline CDR1 reads SGDLS; CDR2 reads YYNGEE. V lost 2 bases, J lost 0 bases, and 10 bases lay in between. The CDR3 region has the DNA TGTGCCAGCAGCGTTGCTAGCGCTAGCACAGATACGCAGTATTTT. Amino acid sequence: CASSVASASTDTQYF.

The genes are TRBV18 and TRBJ1-1, with 10 bases fitting TRBD1. This CDR3 has 14 amino acids. CDR1 KGHSH and CDR2 LQKENI come from the germline V gene. With 3 bases clipped from V and 5 bases from J, the junction kept 3 bases outside the gene matches. The CDR3 sequence is CASSPLDRGTEAFF. In DNA form, the CDR3 reads TGTGCCAGCTCACCCCTGGACAGGGGGACTGAAGCTTTCTTT.

This clone was counted between two and nine times. V and J are TRBV29-1 and TRBJ2-7; unclear D gene. The V and J ends lost 6 bases and 6 bases respectively, with 18 bases between them. The CDR3 length is 13 residues. The germline V gene has CDR1 SQVTM and CDR2 ANQGSEA. The CDR3 DNA is TGCAGCGTCAACGAAAGAAGGAGTGGCGAGCAGTACTTC. It codes for CSVNERRSGEQYF.

The chain carries TRBV3-1 (or the pseudogene TRBV3-2) and TRBJ1-1; 8 positions agree with TRBD1. Germline CDR1 reads LGHDT; CDR2 reads YNNKEL (reference sequence). The V segment lost 7 bases and the J segment 5 bases; nucleotides outside the gene matches: 9. The length of the CDR3 is 14 residues. CDR3 in DNA: TGTGCCAGCAACCACTCAGGGGGCAAAACTGAAGCTTTCTTT. Translated, it gives CASNHSGGKTEAFF.

The rearrangement joins TRBV27 to TRBJ1-1, with D possibly being TRBD1 (6 bases). Germline V gene lookup returns CDR1 MNHEY and CDR2 SMNVEV (reference sequence). V shed 3 bases and J shed 11 bases, with 22 bases lying between them. CDR3 length equals 15 residues. CDR3 amino acids: CASSFTSRLRGQAFF. As DNA, the CDR3 is TGTGCCAGCAGTTTCACCTCCCGGCTCCGAGGACAGGCTTTCTTT.

The chain combines TRBV5-1 with TRBJ2-7, with 7 bases that match TRBD2. Germline CDR1 SGHRS, CDR2 YFSETQ. V was pared by 3 bases and J by 3 bases, with 6 bases of the junction left unmatched. CDR3 length equals 14 residues. In DNA, the CDR3 is TGCGCCAGCAGCTCCGCGGGAGTTAACTACGAGCAGTACTTC. Amino acid sequence: CASSSAGVNYEQYF. The full variable domain, in which reference TRBV5-1 and TRBJ2-7 provide the parts outside the CDR3, is KAGVTQTPRYLIKTRGQQVTLSCSPISGHRSVSWYQQTPGQGLQFLFEYFSETQRNKGNFPGRFSGRQFSNSRSEMNVSTLELGDSALYLCASSSAGVNYEQYFGPGTRLTVT.

This chain joins TRBV5-6 and TRBJ2-7, with TRBD1 matching over 7 bases. This CDR3 has 15 amino acids. Germline CDR1 and CDR2: SGHDT and YYEEEE. V lost 2 bases and J lost 5; bases outside the gene matches: 10. CDR3: CASSFKLNRGHEQYF. The CDR3 nucleotides are TGTGCCAGCAGCTTCAAGTTAAACAGGGGCCACGAGCAGTACTTC.

The chain combines TRBV10-3 with TRBJ2-3, with TRBD2 matching 8 bases. The CDR3 is 19 residues long. Germline V gene lookup returns CDR1 ENHRY and CDR2 SYGVKD. V was pared by 0 bases and J by 0 bases, with 11 bases of the junction left unmatched. CDR3: CAISESSGGAGASTDTQYF. For the CDR3, the DNA is TGTGCCATCAGTGAGTCGTCGGGGGGGGCCGGTGCTAGCACAGATACGCAGTATTTT.

The chain recombines TRBV19 with TRBJ2-5; TRBD1 aligns across 8 bases. V lost 4 bases to trimming and J lost 3 bases; unmatched junction nucleotides: 1. The CDR3 is 13 amino acids. CDR1 and CDR2 from the germline V gene are LNHDA and SQIVND (reference sequence). The CDR3, as DNA: TGTGCCAGTAGTAAGGACAGGGAAGAGACCCAGTACTTC. Protein product: CASSKDREETQYF.

The chain links TRBV7-2 to TRBJ1-1; TRBD1 matches at 8 bases. The CDR3 length is 15 residues. The V segment lost 4 bases and the J segment 2 bases; nucleotides outside the gene matches: 6. Germline assignment: CDR1 SGHTA and CDR2 FQGNSA. The CDR3 DNA is TGTGCCAGCAGCTACTGGACAGGGCGTAACACTGAAGCTTTCTTT. Translated: CASSYWTGRNTEAFF. Drawing the rest from reference TRBV7-2 and TRBJ1-1, the complete variable domain is GAGVSQSPSNKVTEKGKDVELRCDPISGHTALYWYRQSLGQGLEFLIYFQGNSAPDKSGLPSDRFSAERTGGSVSTLTIQRTQQEDSAVYLCASSYWTGRNTEAFFGQGTRLTVV.

The chain employs TRBV4-1 and TRBJ2-7, with D perhaps TRBD1 (6 bases). V gave up 0 bases and J gave up 4 bases, with 10 bases separating them. Germline V gene data show CDR1 as MGHRA and CDR2 as YSYEKL. The CDR3 consists of 14 residues. CDR3 region: CASSQDRGAYEQYF. The CDR3 region has the DNA TGCGCCAGCAGCCAAGACAGGGGAGCTTACGAGCAGTACTTC.

CDR3 sequence reads: CASSPASAGLPEQYF. DNA of the CDR3: TGTGCCAGCTCACCCGCGTCGGCAGGACTTCCCGAGCAGTACTTC. V and J are TRBV18 and TRBJ2-7, with TRBD2 as a possible D gene (5 bases). Germline assignment: CDR1 KGHSH and CDR2 LQKENI. Trimming cost V 3 bases and J 6 bases, with 18 bases left between them. The CDR3 is made up of 15 amino acids. Supplemented by reference TRBV18 and TRBJ2-7, the full variable domain reads NAGVMQNPRHLVRRRGQEARLRCSPMKGHSHVYWYRQLPEEGLKFMVYLQKENIIDESGMPKERFSAEFPKEGPSILRIQQVVRGDSAAYFCASSPASAGLPEQYFGPGTRLTVT.

The chain has TRBV7-2 and TRBJ2-7; 11 bases line up with TRBD1. The CDR3 extends over 13 amino acids. From germline, CDR1 is SGHTA and CDR2 FQGNSA. The V and J ends lost 1 base and 9 bases, in that order; junction bases with no gene match: 2. This chain's CDR3 is CASSLVGQGVQYF. Here the CDR3 DNA reads TGTGCCAGCAGCTTAGTGGGACAGGGGGTGCAGTACTTC.

The gene calls are TRBV6-5 and TRBJ2-2, with D maybe TRBD2 (5 bases). Germline loops: CDR1 MNHEY, CDR2 SVGAGI. This CDR3 has 13 residues. Trimming took off 8 bases at V and 1 base at J, with 8 bases between the two ends. CDR3 amino acids: CASSRGNTGELFF. The CDR3 nucleotides are TGTGCCAGCTCTCGGGGGAACACCGGGGAGCTGTTTTTT.

The chain carries TRBV20-1 and TRBJ1-2; 9 nucleotides match TRBD1. The CDR3 is made up of 11 amino acids. With V trimmed by 6 bases and J by 10 bases, 6 bases remained unmatched. The germline gives CDR1 DFQATT, CDR2 SNEGSKA (reference sequence). CDR3 in amino acids: CSARDREDYTF. CDR3 nucleotides: TGCAGTGCCAGGGACAGGGAAGACTACACCTTC.

This clone has a single count. This chain connects TRBV12-5 to TRBJ1-6; D is ambiguous. CDR3 length equals 15 residues. Trimming removed 3 bases at V and 7 bases at J, with 13 bases between. Germline V lookup: CDR1 LGHNT, CDR2 FRNRAP. The CDR3 reads CASGFVGEGNSPLHF. As DNA, the CDR3 is TGTGCTAGTGGTTTCGTCGGAGAGGGCAATTCACCCCTCCACTTT.

This chain joins TRBV6-2 or TRBV6-3 and TRBJ1-2, with 8 bases aligning to TRBD1. V lost 0 bases, J lost 7 bases, and 4 bases stayed unmatched. Germline V gives CDR1 MNHEY, CDR2 SVGEGT. This CDR3 spans 14 amino acids. CDR3 nucleotide sequence: TGTGCCAGCAGTTACTCGACAGGGGCGCGTGGCTACACCTTC. The encoded protein is CASSYSTGARGYTF.

This chain links TRBV28 with TRBJ1-1, with 7 bases lining up with TRBD1. The ends lost 1 base at V and 4 bases at J; junction bases unmatched: 9. In germline, CDR1 is MDHEN, CDR2 SYDVKM. The CDR3 runs 16 residues. CDR3 region: CASSLLAQGLLTEAFF. For the CDR3, the DNA is TGTGCCAGCAGTTTATTAGCACAGGGGCTGCTCACTGAAGCTTTCTTT.

In its sample, this clone was seen once. The chain links TRBV29-1 to TRBJ2-7; D unresolved. The CDR3 is 13 amino acids. V was trimmed by 2 bases and J by 9 bases, leaving 17 bases between them. Germline V gene sequence: CDR1 SQVTM, CDR2 ANQGSEA. CDR3 sequence reads: CSVETGRVGVQYF. The CDR3 coding sequence is TGCAGCGTTGAAACGGGTCGGGTAGGTGTGCAGTACTTC.